This T cell receptor (beta chain) originates from a study of blood T cells in healthy people across ages. For this clonotype: Its antigen is not known.

Study-level points and caveats: PBMCs were not sorted, which prevented a conclusive comparison of naive versus antigen-experienced cells. Roughly linear declines in TCR beta diversity per million T cells occurred with age.

The germline V gene has CDR1 DFQATT and CDR2 SNEGSKA (reference sequence). The ends were cut back, 8 bases at V and 2 bases at J, with 11 bases in the middle. The CDR3 extends over 12 amino acids. The authors ran a second PCR of roughly 6 to 12 cycles using a sample-barcoded 5' primer and a J-beta primer mix. Via MiXCR, TCRdb re-called the 5' RACE reads, giving one row per CDR3 protein. This sample carries approximately 1,000,000 distinct CDR3 sequences, roughly two fifths of them seen once, and the ten largest clones take about an eighth. Sequenced input: blood. This chain links TRBV20-1 with TRBJ2-3; TRBD1 or TRBD2 may be the D gene (6 bases each). The source is a man aged 18 to 30 in good health. CDR3 sequence: CSLGGTTDTQYF. The CDR3 DNA sequence: TGCAGTCTGGGGGGCACCACAGATACGCAGTATTTT.